This TCR beta chain is drawn from a study of CD8 T cells in ankylosing spondylitis. Quantitative 5'-RACE with molecular barcodes generated TCR beta libraries. Via MiXCR, TCRdb re-called the 5' RACE reads, giving one row per CDR3 protein. The sample has approximately 39,000 distinct CDR3 sequences, around 15% seen once. Study-wide results and caveats: Matched synovial fluid from ankylosing spondylitis patients was reported to be enriched for disease-linked clones. What seemed typical of ankylosing spondylitis blood was a TCR beta motif built from 8 or 9 highly homologous variants. Certain motif variants had earlier been reported in reactive arthritis synovial fluid and blood.

V was trimmed by 0 bases and J by 0 bases, leaving 21 bases between them. Germline lookup yields CDR1 LGHNA and CDR2 YNFKEQ. This CDR3 contains 20 residues. The table lists this clonotype with a few counts. Its cognate antigen is unknown. The J gene is TRBJ2-4, the V gene TRBV4-2; a weak D match, TRBD1 (5 bases). The receptor's source is a male donor with ankylosing spondylitis. What was sequenced was synovial fluid, either unsorted or a sorted T cell fraction (not recorded which). Here the CDR3 reads CASSQDRQGRGWGAKNIQYF. CDR3 DNA sequence: TGTGCCAGCAGCCAAGATCGCCAGGGAAGGGGTTGGGGAGCCAAAAACATTCAGTACTTC.